This record concerns one T cell receptor (beta chain) sequence. What it binds is not known. The data were taken from a study of graft-versus-host responses after intestinal transplantation. The overall study: Grafts were multivisceral, liver-intestinal, or isolated intestinal. Uniformly, recipients were administered anti-thymocyte globulin induction with subsequent tacrolimus and steroids for around 3 years.

Study-level points and caveats: Ileal or blood samples showed some GvH clones first, and such clones were also found in recipient marrow. Allografts from individuals with graft-donor T cell macrochimerism displayed high graft-versus-host to host-versus-graft clonal ratios.

CDR1 is SNHLY, CDR2 FYNNEI, per germline. This CDR3 has 15 residues. Trimming cost V 1 base and J 4 bases, with 11 bases left between them. The protocol was immunoSEQ multiplex PCR, while the TCRdb copy is restricted to in-frame clones and leaves out a portion. Of tens of thousands of clones in the sample, under 95% were seen once. The origin of this receptor is a human donor who was the organ donor for an intestinal transplant. The chain couples TRBV2 to TRBJ1-5; D may be TRBD1 (6 bases). Sample: unstimulated CD4+ T cells sorted from spleen or lymph node cells, taken before transplant. The CDR3 sequence: CASSEVSGTNQPQHF. The DNA of the CDR3 is TGTGCCAGCAGTGAAGTTTCGGGGACAAATCAGCCCCAGCATTTT. Using reference TRBV2 and TRBJ1-5 for the parts outside the CDR3, the full variable domain is EPEVTQTPSHQVTQMGQEVILRCVPISNHLYFYWYRQILGQKVEFLVSFYNNEISEKSEIFDDQFSVERPDGSNFTLKIRSTKLEDSAMYFCASSEVSGTNQPQHFGDGTRLSIL.